These T cell receptor beta chains were read from a single sample in a study of OX40 agonist ivuxolimab in advanced cancers. Sequenced by immunoSEQ multiplex PCR; TCRdb stores in-frame clones only, minus some. This table holds about 38,000 clones, nearly 85% found once. The sample consisted of CD4+ or CD8+ T cells sorted from blood, taken in a trial of the OX40 agonist ivuxolimab. These receptors were collected from an adult with an advanced solid tumor such as melanoma, head and neck, liver or kidney cancer. Each CDR3 is given with its conserved first and last residue. A D gene is named only where the DNA matches it firmly. The size field is filled for only some rows; it gives once, few, many or a size class.

v_call	j_call	d_call	clone_size	cdr3_aa	cdr3_nt
TRBV6-5	TRBJ1-1	.	.	CASSLQGRGKAFF	TGTGCCAGCAGTTTACAGGGAAGGGGAAAAGCTTTCTTT
TRBV13	TRBJ1-6	.	.	CASRESYNSPLHF	TGTGCCAGCAGGGAATCCTATAATTCACCCCTCCACTTT
TRBV28	TRBJ2-3	.	once	CASSLPISTDTQYF	TGTGCCAGCAGTTTGCCAATTAGCACAGATACGCAGTATTTT
TRBV6-1	TRBJ1-1	TRBD1	.	CASSARPNRGTTEAFF	TGTGCCAGCAGTGCCCGACCCAACAGGGGCACCACTGAAGCTTTCTTT
TRBV19	TRBJ1-3	TRBD1	.	CASSTRTGRGNTIYF	TGTGCCAGTAGTACGAGGACAGGGAGGGGAAACACCATATATTTT
TRBV5-1	TRBJ2-1	.	.	CASSLAQANNEQFF	TGCGCCAGCAGCTTGGCACAGGCCAACAATGAGCAGTTCTTC
TRBV19	TRBJ2-4	.	.	CASSIAVPVAKNIQYF	TGTGCCAGTAGTATCGCGGTGCCCGTAGCCAAAAACATTCAGTACTTC
TRBV7-1	TRBJ1-1	TRBD1	.	CASRAGTGYTEAFF	TGTGCCAGCAGGGCCGGGACAGGGTACACTGAAGCTTTCTTT
TRBV20-1	TRBJ1-2	.	.	CKTSNYGYTF	TGCAAGACCAGCAACTATGGCTACACCTTC
TRBV4-1	TRBJ2-2	.	.	CASSHQGQGFRNTGELFF	TGCGCCAGCAGCCACCAGGGACAAGGATTTCGAAACACCGGGGAGCTGTTTTTT
TRBV5-5	TRBJ2-1	TRBD2	.	CASSRFLAGLSNEQFF	TGTGCCAGCAGTAGGTTCCTAGCGGGGTTATCTAATGAGCAGTTCTTC
TRBV6-1	TRBJ2-1	TRBD2	.	CASTLAGGYNEQFF	TGTGCCAGCACACTAGCGGGAGGTTACAATGAGCAGTTCTTC
TRBV5-1	TRBJ2-2	.	.	CASSSDPNTGELFF	TGCGCCAGCAGCTCTGACCCAAACACCGGGGAGCTGTTTTTT
TRBV5-6	TRBJ1-4	.	.	CASSLLTTPTNEKLFF	TGTGCCAGCAGCTTGCTAACGACCCCAACTAATGAAAAACTGTTTTTT
TRBV10-2	TRBJ2-1	TRBD2	.	CASSEEASGYNEQFF	TGCGCCAGCAGTGAGGAGGCTAGCGGTTACAATGAGCAGTTCTTC
TRBV28	TRBJ2-2	TRBD2	.	CASSPTAGGGAGELFF	TGTGCCAGCAGTCCGACAGCGGGAGGTGGCGCCGGGGAGCTGTTTTTT
TRBV19	TRBJ1-1	.	.	CASSMGPNTEAFF	TGTGCCAGTAGTATGGGACCGAACACTGAAGCTTTCTTT
TRBV28	TRBJ1-1	TRBD1	.	CASSSTTGFTLEAFF	TGTGCCAGCAGTTCTACGACAGGGTTTACCCTTGAAGCTTTCTTT
TRBV10-1	TRBJ2-1	.	.	CASRDLDEQFF	TGCGCCAGCAGAGATCTGGATGAGCAGTTCTTC
TRBV29-1	TRBJ1-2	TRBD1	.	CSVGQGAVGYTF	TGCAGCGTGGGACAGGGGGCGGTCGGCTACACCTTC
TRBV2	TRBJ1-3	.	.	CASWGARGGNTIYF	TGTGCCAGCTGGGGAGCCCGGGGTGGAAACACCATATATTTT
TRBV28	TRBJ2-6	.	.	CASSLGGGWGANVLTF	TGTGCCAGCAGTTTAGGAGGGGGATGGGGGGCCAACGTCCTGACTTTC
TRBV2	TRBJ2-7	TRBD1	once	CASSDRDRGRGEQYF	TGTGCCAGCAGTGATCGGGACAGGGGGCGTGGAGAGCAGTACTTC
TRBV29-1	TRBJ1-2	TRBD1	few	CSGGTGDYGYTF	TGCAGCGGGGGGACAGGGGATTATGGCTACACCTTC
TRBV6-5	TRBJ2-7	.	.	CASSYQGGPYEQYF	TGTGCCAGCAGTTACCAGGGGGGTCCGTACGAGCAGTACTTC
TRBV10-3	TRBJ2-3	.	.	CAISESKTQYF	TGTGCCATCAGTGAGTCAAAGACGCAGTATTTT